This T cell receptor (beta chain) was documented in a study of beta chain features in type 1 diabetes. About the study: Patients shared similar age, gender and cell yields with healthy donors.

CDR1 is SNHLY, CDR2 FYNNEI, per germline. Trimming cost V 4 bases and J 0 bases, with 7 bases left between them. The CDR3 contains 15 residues. Study conclusions and caveats: Shorter TCRB CDR3s, moderately but significantly so, were found in Type 1 diabetes patients in all four CD4+ subsets. It was possible that PCR favored shorter templates, equally so in patients and controls. Sequencing from cDNA could over-represent high-TCR-expressing cells.

The sample holds a few counts of this clone. Its target is unknown. The whole isolated RNA underwent reverse transcription, so sequencing captured expressed TCRB transcripts. This table comes from immunoSEQ multiplex PCR, and its TCRdb copy is limited to in-frame clones, with some not included. The sample consists of hundreds of thousands of clones, 10% to 15% of them appearing once. Sequencing was carried out using naive CD4+ T cells from blood. The chain uses TRBV2 and TRBJ2-6; D not certain. This sequence was found in a man aged 18-30 years in good health. The CDR3 spells CASSVHISGANVLTF. In DNA, the CDR3 is TGTGCCAGCAGTGTGCACATCTCTGGGGCCAACGTCCTGACTTTC.